This T cell receptor beta chain emerged from a study of vaccination effects on CD4 cells after COVID-19. Expansion of antigen-specific CD4+ T cells with viral peptide pools was carried out by the ViraFEST assay before sequencing. Following culture for around 10 days, CD4+ T cells were isolated. Vaccine administered to participants consisted of two doses of either BNT162b2 or mRNA-1273. Per the germline V gene, CDR1 is GTSNPN and CDR2 is SVGIG (reference sequence). The CDR3 runs to 14 residues. Germline trimming cut 4 bases from V and 1 base from J; bases unmatched to any gene: 5. Comment on this clone: Its target is unknown.

Assay used: immunoSEQ multiplex PCR; TCRdb lists only in-frame clones, some missing. The repertoire has tens of thousands of clones, around 81% of them found once; the top ten carry around 1.3%. V is TRBV30 and J is TRBJ2-3, with TRBD1 identical over 7 bases. The clonotype was recovered from a human donor who received a COVID-19 vaccine. The sample here was CD4+ T cells from PBMCs cultured with HCoV-229E spike peptides, taken after COVID-19 vaccination. The DNA of the CDR3 is TGTGCCTGGAAAACCGACAGGGGCACAGATACGCAGTATTTT. This translates into CAWKTDRGTDTQYF.